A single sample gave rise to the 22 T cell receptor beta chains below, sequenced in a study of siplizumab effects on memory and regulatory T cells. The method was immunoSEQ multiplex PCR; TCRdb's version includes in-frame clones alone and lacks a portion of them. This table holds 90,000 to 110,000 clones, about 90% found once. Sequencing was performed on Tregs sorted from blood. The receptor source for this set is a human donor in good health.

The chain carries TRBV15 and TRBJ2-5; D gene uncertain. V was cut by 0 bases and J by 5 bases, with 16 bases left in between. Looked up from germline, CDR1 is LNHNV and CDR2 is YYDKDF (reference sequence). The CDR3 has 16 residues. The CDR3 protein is CATSRDPTRIRETQYF. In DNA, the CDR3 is TGTGCCACCAGCAGAGACCCAACCAGGATCAGGGAGACCCAGTACTTC. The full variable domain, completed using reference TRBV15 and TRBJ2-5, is DAMVIQNPRYQVTQFGKPVTLSCSQTLNHNVMYWYQQKSSQAPKLLFHYYDKDFNNEADTPDNFQSRRPNTSFCFLDIRSPGLGDTAMYLCATSRDPTRIRETQYFGPGTRLLVL.

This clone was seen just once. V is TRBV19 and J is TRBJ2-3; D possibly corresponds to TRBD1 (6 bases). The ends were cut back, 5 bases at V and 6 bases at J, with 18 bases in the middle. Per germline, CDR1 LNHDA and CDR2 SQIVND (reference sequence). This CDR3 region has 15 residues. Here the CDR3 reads CASSPTGAPRDTQYF. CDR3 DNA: TGTGCCAGTAGTCCGACAGGAGCCCCTCGGGATACGCAGTATTTT. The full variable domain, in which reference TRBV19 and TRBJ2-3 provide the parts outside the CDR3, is DGGITQSPKYLFRKEGQNVTLSCEQNLNHDAMYWYRQDPGQGLRLIYYSQIVNDFQKGDIAEGYSVSREKKESFPLTVTSAQKNPTAFYLCASSPTGAPRDTQYFGPGTRLTVL.

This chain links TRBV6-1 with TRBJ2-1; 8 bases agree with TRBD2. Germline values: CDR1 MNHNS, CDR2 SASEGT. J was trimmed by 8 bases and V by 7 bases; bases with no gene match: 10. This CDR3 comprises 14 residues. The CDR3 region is CASTLAGSLYEQFF. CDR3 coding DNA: TGTGCCAGCACCTTAGCGGGGAGTTTGTATGAGCAGTTCTTC.

CDR3 loop: CASSQTDSYNEQFF. The CDR3 DNA is TGTGCCAGCAGCCAGACCGACAGTTACAATGAGCAGTTCTTC. The V and J genes are TRBV4-2 and TRBJ2-1, with D maybe TRBD1 (5 bases). Trimming left V 3 bases short and J 4 bases short, with 10 bases between. The germline gives CDR1 LGHNA, CDR2 YNFKEQ. This CDR3 is 14 amino acids long.

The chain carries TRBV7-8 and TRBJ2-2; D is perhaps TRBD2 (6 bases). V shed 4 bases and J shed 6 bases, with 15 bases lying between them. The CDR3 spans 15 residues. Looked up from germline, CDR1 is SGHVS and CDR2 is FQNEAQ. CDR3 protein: CASSSGTGLPGELFF. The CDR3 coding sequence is TGTGCCAGCAGCTCCGGGACTGGACTACCCGGGGAGCTGTTTTTT.

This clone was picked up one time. This chain's CDR3 is CSVERVAGVGETQYF. CDR3 nucleotide sequence: TGCAGCGTCGAAAGGGTAGCGGGAGTAGGAGAGACCCAGTACTTC. The chain employs TRBV29-1 and TRBJ2-5; 9 bases are a match to TRBD2. Unmatched junction bases numbered 12, after V lost 6 bases and J lost 4 bases. This CDR3 has 15 amino acids. Germline V gene sequence: CDR1 SQVTM, CDR2 ANQGSEA. Complete variable domain (other parts from reference TRBV29-1 and TRBJ2-5): SAVISQKPSRDICQRGTSLTIQCQVDSQVTMMFWYRQQPGQSLTLIATANQGSEATYESGFVIDKFPISRPNLTFSTLTVSNMSPEDSSIYLCSVERVAGVGETQYFGPGTRLLVL.

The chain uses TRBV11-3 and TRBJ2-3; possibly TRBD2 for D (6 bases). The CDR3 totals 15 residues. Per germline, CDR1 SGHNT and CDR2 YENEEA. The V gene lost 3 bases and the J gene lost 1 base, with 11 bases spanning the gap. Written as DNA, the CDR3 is TGTGCCAGCAGCTTTGGTTTAGCGGGCACAGATACGCAGTATTTT. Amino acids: CASSFGLAGTDTQYF.

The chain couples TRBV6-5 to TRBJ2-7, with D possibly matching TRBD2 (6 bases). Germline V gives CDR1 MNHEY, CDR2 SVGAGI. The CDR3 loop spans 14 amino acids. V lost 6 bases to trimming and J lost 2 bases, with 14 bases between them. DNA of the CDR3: TGTGCCAGCAGGGATCCAGGGAGGACCTACGAGCAGTACTTC. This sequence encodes CASRDPGRTYEQYF.

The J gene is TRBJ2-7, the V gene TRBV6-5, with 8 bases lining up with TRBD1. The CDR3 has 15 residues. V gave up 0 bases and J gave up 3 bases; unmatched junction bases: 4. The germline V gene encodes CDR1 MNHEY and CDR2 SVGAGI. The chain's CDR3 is CASSYSAGGVYEQYF. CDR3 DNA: TGTGCCAGCAGTTACTCGGCAGGGGGCGTCTACGAGCAGTACTTC.

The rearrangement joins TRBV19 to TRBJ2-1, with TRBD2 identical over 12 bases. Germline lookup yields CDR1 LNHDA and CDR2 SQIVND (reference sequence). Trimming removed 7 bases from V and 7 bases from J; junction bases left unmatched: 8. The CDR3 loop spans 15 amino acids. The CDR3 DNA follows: TGTGCCAGTACTCTCCTAGCGGGAGGGATTAATGAGCAGTTCTTC. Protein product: CASTLLAGGINEQFF.

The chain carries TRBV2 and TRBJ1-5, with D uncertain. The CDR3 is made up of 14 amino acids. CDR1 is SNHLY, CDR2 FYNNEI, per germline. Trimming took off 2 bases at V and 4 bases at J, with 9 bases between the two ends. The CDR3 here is CASSEKHTNQPQHF. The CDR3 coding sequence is TGTGCCAGCAGTGAAAAGCACACGAATCAGCCCCAGCATTTT. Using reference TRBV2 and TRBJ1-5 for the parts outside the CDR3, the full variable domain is EPEVTQTPSHQVTQMGQEVILRCVPISNHLYFYWYRQILGQKVEFLVSFYNNEISEKSEIFDDQFSVERPDGSNFTLKIRSTKLEDSAMYFCASSEKHTNQPQHFGDGTRLSIL.

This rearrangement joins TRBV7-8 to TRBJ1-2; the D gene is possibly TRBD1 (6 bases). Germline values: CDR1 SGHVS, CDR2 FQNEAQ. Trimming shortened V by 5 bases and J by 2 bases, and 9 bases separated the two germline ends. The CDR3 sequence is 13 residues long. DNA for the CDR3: TGTGCCAGCAGCCCGGACAGAAACTATGGCTACACCTTC. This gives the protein CASSPDRNYGYTF.

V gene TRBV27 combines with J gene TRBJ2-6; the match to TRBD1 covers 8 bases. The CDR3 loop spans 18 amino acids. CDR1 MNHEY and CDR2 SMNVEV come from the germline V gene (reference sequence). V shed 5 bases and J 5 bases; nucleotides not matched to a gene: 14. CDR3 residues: CASSILGQGDIRANVLTF. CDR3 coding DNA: TGTGCCAGCAGTATTCTAGGACAGGGTGATATAAGGGCCAACGTCCTGACTTTC.

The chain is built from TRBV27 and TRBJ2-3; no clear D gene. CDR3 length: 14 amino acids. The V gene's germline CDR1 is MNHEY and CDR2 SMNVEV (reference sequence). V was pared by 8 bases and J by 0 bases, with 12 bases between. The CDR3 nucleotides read TGTGCCAGCCAGACCCGCCAGAGCACAGATACGCAGTATTTT. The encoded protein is CASQTRQSTDTQYF.

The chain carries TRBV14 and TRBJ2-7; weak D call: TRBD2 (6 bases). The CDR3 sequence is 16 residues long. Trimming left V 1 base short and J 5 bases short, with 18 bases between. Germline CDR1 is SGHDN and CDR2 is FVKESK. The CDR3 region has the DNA TGTGCCAGCAGCCAAGGTTGGGGCCTAGCGTTGAACGAGCAGTACTTC. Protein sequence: CASSQGWGLALNEQYF.

The CDR3 DNA reads as TGTGCCAGCAGCGGAACTAGCGGGGGGGCCCTCACAGATACGCAGTATTTT. Translating gives CASSGTSGGALTDTQYF. J is TRBJ2-3 and V is TRBV9; 13 positions agree with TRBD2. The CDR3 covers 17 residues. V lost 3 bases to trimming and J lost 2 bases; unmatched junction nucleotides: 6. The V gene's germline CDR1 is SGDLS and CDR2 YYNGEE.

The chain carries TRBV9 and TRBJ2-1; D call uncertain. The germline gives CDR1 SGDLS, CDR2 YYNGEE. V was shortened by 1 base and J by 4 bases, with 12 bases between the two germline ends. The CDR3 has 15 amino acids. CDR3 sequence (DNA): TGTGCCAGCAGCGTAACCGGGTTAGGATACAATGAGCAGTTCTTC. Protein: CASSVTGLGYNEQFF. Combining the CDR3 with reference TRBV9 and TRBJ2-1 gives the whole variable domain DSGVTQTPKHLITATGQRVTLRCSPRSGDLSVYWYQQSLDQGLQFLIQYYNGEERAKGNILERFSAQQFPDLHSELNLSSLELGDSALYFCASSVTGLGYNEQFFGPGTRLTVL.

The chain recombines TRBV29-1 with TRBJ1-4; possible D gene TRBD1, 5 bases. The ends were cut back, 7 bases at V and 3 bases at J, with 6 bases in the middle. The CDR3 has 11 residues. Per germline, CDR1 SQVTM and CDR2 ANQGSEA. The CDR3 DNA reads TGCAGCGGCAGGGCTAATGAAAAACTGTTTTTT. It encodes CSGRANEKLFF.

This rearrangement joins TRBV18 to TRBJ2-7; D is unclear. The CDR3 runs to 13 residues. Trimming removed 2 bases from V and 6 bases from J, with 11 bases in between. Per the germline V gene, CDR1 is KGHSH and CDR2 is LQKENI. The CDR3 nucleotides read TGTGCCAGCTCACCAGCCGGCCCCGGCGAGCAGTACTTC. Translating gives CASSPAGPGEQYF.

CDR3 coding DNA: TGTGCCAGCTCACCAGAACAACCCCTCTCTGGGGCCAACGTCCTGACTTTC. Amino acid sequence: CASSPEQPLSGANVLTF. The chain recombines TRBV18 with TRBJ2-6; D uncertain. V lost 2 bases and J lost 0, with 11 bases in between. CDR1 is KGHSH and CDR2 is LQKENI in the germline V gene. The CDR3 spans 17 residues.

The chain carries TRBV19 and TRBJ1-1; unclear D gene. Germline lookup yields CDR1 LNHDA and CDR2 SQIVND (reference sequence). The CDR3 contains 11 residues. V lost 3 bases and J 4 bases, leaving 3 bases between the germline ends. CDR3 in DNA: TGTGCCAGTAGTATGATCACTGAAGCTTTCTTT. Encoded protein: CASSMITEAFF.

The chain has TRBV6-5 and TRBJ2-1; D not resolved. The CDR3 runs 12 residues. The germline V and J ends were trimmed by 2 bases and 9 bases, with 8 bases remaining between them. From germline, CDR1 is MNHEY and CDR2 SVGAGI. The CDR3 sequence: CASSYQVGEQFF. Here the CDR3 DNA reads TGTGCCAGCAGTTACCAAGTAGGTGAGCAGTTCTTC.